The entry below gives a single T cell receptor (beta chain) sequence along with its context. The data originate from a study of shared clonotypes between healthy human individuals. V was shortened by 8 bases and J by 4 bases, with 14 bases between the two germline ends. This CDR3 is built from 13 residues. Germline loops: CDR1 MDHEN, CDR2 SYDVKM. Method: immunoSEQ multiplex PCR; TCRdb's copy keeps in-frame clones and lacks some. Of about 2.4 million clones in the sample, around nine tenths were seen once. Sequenced material: naive CD4+ T cells sorted from blood. Subset here: CD45RA+ positively selected. The chain employs TRBV28 and TRBJ1-2; possible D gene TRBD1, 6 bases. The receptor's source is a man younger than 35 in good health. The CDR3: CASGVGAPYGYTF. The CDR3 nucleotides read TGTGCCAGCGGGGTGGGGGCGCCCTATGGCTACACCTTC.